What follows describes a single TCR beta chain. Investigators performed immunoSEQ version v3.0 at survey level. Each sample aimed for 40,000-50,000 sequenced T-cell genomes. Method: immunoSEQ multiplex PCR; TCRdb's copy keeps in-frame clones and lacks some. The sample lists about 25,000 clones, 82% occurring once. V was clipped by 10 bases and J by 3 bases; unmatched bases: 9. The CDR3 runs to 13 residues. CDR1 and CDR2 from the germline V gene are MNHEY and SVGAGI. The sample comes from a study of long-term antiretroviral therapy in people with HIV. The material sequenced was unsorted PBMCs, taken 2.9 years after starting antiretroviral therapy. The V gene is TRBV6-5, the J gene TRBJ2-7; 7 bases fit TRBD1. This clonotype was obtained from a man aged 45-65 years with HIV. The CDR3 loop is CATLGDSSYEQYF. In nucleotides, the CDR3 is TGTGCCACCCTTGGGGACAGCAGCTACGAGCAGTACTTC.